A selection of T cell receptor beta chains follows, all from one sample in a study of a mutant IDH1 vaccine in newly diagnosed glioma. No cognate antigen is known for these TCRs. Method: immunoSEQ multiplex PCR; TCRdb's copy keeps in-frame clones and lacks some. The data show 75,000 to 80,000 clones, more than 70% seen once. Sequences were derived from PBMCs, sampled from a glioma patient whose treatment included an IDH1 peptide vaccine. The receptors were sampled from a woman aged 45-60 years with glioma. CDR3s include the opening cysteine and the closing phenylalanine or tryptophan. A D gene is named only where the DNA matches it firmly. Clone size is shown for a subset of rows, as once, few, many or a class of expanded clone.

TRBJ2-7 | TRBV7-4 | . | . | TGTGCCAGCAGCTTGGCGGGTTCCCCCGAGCAGTACTTC | CASSLAGSPEQYF
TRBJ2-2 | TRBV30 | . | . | TGTGCCTGGAGTTCAAGACTGTACACCGGGGAGCTGTTTTTT | CAWSSRLYTGELFF
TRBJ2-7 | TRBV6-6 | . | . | TGTGCCAGCGATCGGGGGTTTGTGGGCGAGCAGCACTTC | CASDRGFVGEQHF
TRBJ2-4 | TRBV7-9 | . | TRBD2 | TGTGCCAGCAGCTTAGGCGCGACTAGCGGGCCCCCGTGGTACTTC | CASSLGATSGPPWYF
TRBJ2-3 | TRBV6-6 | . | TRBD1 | TGTGCCAGCAGACCAGGGACAGGTCCACCCACAGATACGCAGTATTTT | CASRPGTGPPTDTQYF
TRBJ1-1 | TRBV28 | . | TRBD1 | TGTGCCAGCAGTTTACTAGACTACAGGGGGCGTCGCACTGAAGCTTTCTTT | CASSLLDYRGRRTEAFF
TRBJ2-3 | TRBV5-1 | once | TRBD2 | TGCGCCAGCAGCTCTGCTGGGACTAGCGGGAGGGCAGGCACAGATACGCAGTATTTT | CASSSAGTSGRAGTDTQYF
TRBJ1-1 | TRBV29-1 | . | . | TGCAGCGTCGGGAGCCGTGAAGCTTTCTTT | CSVGSREAFF
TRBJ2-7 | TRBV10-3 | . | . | TGTGCCATCAGTGAGAAAGGACCAGCCAACGAGCAGTACTTC | CAISEKGPANEQYF
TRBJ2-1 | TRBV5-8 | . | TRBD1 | TGTGCCAGCAGTCCCGACAGGGGGTTTTACAATGAGCAGTTCTTC | CASSPDRGFYNEQFF
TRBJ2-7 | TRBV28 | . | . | TGTGCCAGCAGTTCCCCTGGGGGAGTCTCCTACGAGCAGTACTTC | CASSSPGGVSYEQYF
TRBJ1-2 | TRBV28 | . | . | TGTGCCAGCAGGGACGACAAGACAGGTGGCTACACCTTC | CASRDDKTGGYTF
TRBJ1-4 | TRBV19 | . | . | TGTGCCAGTAGTATTCTGGGCAGGGAGGACGAAAAACTGTTTTTT | CASSILGREDEKLFF
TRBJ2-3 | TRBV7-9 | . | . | TGTGCCAGCTCCCCACCCTCAGATACGCAGTATTTT | CASSPPSDTQYF
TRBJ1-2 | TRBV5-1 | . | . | TGCGCCAGCAGCTTGGAAGAGGGAAACTATGGCTACACCTTC | CASSLEEGNYGYTF
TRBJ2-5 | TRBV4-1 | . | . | TGCGCCAGCAGCCAAGGTGGCAGTCAAGAGACCCAGTACTTC | CASSQGGSQETQYF
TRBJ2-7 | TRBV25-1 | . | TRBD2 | TGTGCCAGCAGTGCGACTAGCGGCCCCTACGAGCAGTACTTC | CASSATSGPYEQYF
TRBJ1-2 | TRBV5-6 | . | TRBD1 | TGTGCCAGCAGCTGGGACAGGGGGGACTATGGCTACACCTTC | CASSWDRGDYGYTF
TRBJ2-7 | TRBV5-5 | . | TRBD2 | TGTGCCAGCAGCTTGATAACTAGCGGGAGTAAGTACGAGCAGTACTTC | CASSLITSGSKYEQYF
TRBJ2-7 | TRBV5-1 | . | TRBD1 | TGCGCCAGCAGCGGGGACCCTGGACAGGGGAGCTCCTACGAGCAGTACTTC | CASSGDPGQGSSYEQYF
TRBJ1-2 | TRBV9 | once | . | TGTGCCAGCAGCGCCCTGGGTTATGGCTACACCTTC | CASSALGYGYTF
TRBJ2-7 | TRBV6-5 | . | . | TGTGCCAGCAGTTATCGGCAGTTCTACGAGCAGTACTTC | CASSYRQFYEQYF
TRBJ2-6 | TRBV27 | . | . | TGTGCCAGCAGCCCCAGGACGGTCGGGGCTGGGGCCAACGTCCTGACTTTC | CASSPRTVGAGANVLTF
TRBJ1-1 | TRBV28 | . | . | TGTGCCAGCAGTTTTTCTTACCCTATGAACACTGAAGCTTTCTTT | CASSFSYPMNTEAFF